The clone carrying this TCR beta chain has just one count. CDR1 is SGHDT and CDR2 is YYEEEE in the germline V gene. This CDR3 has 16 amino acids. V lost 4 bases to trimming and J lost 0 bases; unmatched junction nucleotides: 5. As processed by the authors: Reference gene primer amplification in the assay estimated nucleated cell counts. This table comes from immunoSEQ multiplex PCR, and its TCRdb copy is limited to in-frame clones, with some not included. V and J calls and clone size come straight from that table; D and trimming were deduced from the DNA. The repertoire has tens of thousands of clones, just over 85% of them found once; the top ten carry just under 7%. The data stem from a study of blood T cell repertoires in COVID-19. Study-level information: Acute-phase and convalescent COVID-19 samples originated in the United States, Italy and Spain. The cDNA or gDNA used as material had been derived from T cells, B-cell-depleted T cells, or PBMCs.

V and J are TRBV5-6 and TRBJ2-1; 9 bases align to TRBD2. This TCR was sampled from a man between 50 and 59 years old with active COVID-19. Sequencing was done on a sample of peripheral blood. As DNA, the CDR3 is TGTGCCAGCAGCGTATCTAGCGGGGCCTCCTACAATGAGCAGTTCTTC. This gives the protein CASSVSSGASYNEQFF. Filled out from reference TRBV5-6 and TRBJ2-1, the complete variable domain reads DAGVTQSPTHLIKTRGQQVTLRCSPKSGHDTVSWYQQALGQGPQFIFQYYEEEERQRGNFPDRFSGHQFPNYSSELNVNALLLGDSALYLCASSVSSGASYNEQFFGPGTRLTVL.